This T cell receptor beta chain was sequenced for a study of CD8 T cells in ankylosing spondylitis. With 0 bases removed from V and 7 bases from J, the gap between germline ends came to 12 bases. Germline-derived CDR1 and CDR2 are DFQATT and SNEGSKA (reference sequence). This CDR3 is built from 13 residues. This clonotype was counted at least ten times. Its matching antigen is unknown. Quantitative 5'-RACE was performed with molecular barcodes, and it yielded the TCR beta libraries. TCRdb reanalysed the 5' RACE reads using MiXCR and keeps one entry per CDR3 protein. Of around 230,000 distinct CDR3 sequences listed, roughly 8.2% were seen once; the top ten hold around 4.8%. Study-wide findings and caveats: There was reportedly significant enrichment of clones that were disease-linked in matched ankylosing spondylitis synovial fluid. A TCR beta motif of 7 to 9 highly homologous variants seemed to mark ankylosing spondylitis blood.

Input material: blood, either unsorted or a sorted T cell fraction (not recorded which). The sequence was collected from a female donor with ankylosing spondylitis or in good health (not recorded which). V and J are TRBV20-1 and TRBJ2-5, with D unresolved. DNA for the CDR3: TGCAGTGCTAGAGATTTGGAATTCGGGACCCAGTACTTC. Its translation is CSARDLEFGTQYF.